The rows below give T cell receptor beta chains drawn from one sample of a study of blood T cell repertoires in COVID-19. The assay was immunoSEQ multiplex PCR, and TCRdb's table has in-frame clones only and misses some. The sample consists of 180,000 or so clones, around 90% of them appearing once. Specimen: peripheral blood. The origin of the receptors is a man over 45 with acute or convalescent COVID-19. The conserved cysteine and the conserved F or W are not part of the CDR3 here. A D gene is named only where the DNA matches it firmly. Only some rows state a clone size, as once, few, many or a class for expanded clones.

v_gene: TRBV13
d_gene: .
j_gene: TRBJ2-1
abundance: .
CDR3aa: ASSLEASSYNEQF

v_gene: TRBV28
d_gene: .
j_gene: TRBJ2-6
abundance: .
CDR3aa: ASSKQSSGANVLT

v_gene: TRBV7-9
d_gene: .
j_gene: TRBJ1-2
abundance: few
CDR3aa: ASSLLRQGSHGYT

v_gene: TRBV5-1
d_gene: .
j_gene: TRBJ2-2
abundance: few
CDR3aa: ASSSTTGPNTGELF

v_gene: TRBV7-2
d_gene: TRBD2
j_gene: TRBJ2-2
abundance: .
CDR3aa: ASSFDSGGTTGELF

v_gene: TRBV29-1
d_gene: .
j_gene: TRBJ2-1
abundance: .
CDR3aa: SVEGGRGRFYNEQF

v_gene: TRBV7-6
d_gene: TRBD1
j_gene: TRBJ2-3
abundance: .
CDR3aa: ASSLAPQSGTVTDTQY

v_gene: TRBV15
d_gene: .
j_gene: TRBJ2-7
abundance: .
CDR3aa: ATSARTSYEQY

v_gene: TRBV7-9
d_gene: .
j_gene: TRBJ1-2
abundance: .
CDR3aa: ASSFAGAQTNYGYT

v_gene: TRBV30
d_gene: .
j_gene: TRBJ1-2
abundance: .
CDR3aa: AGSGRRDYGYT

v_gene: TRBV10-3
d_gene: .
j_gene: TRBJ1-2
abundance: .
CDR3aa: AISGGLGPGGNNYGYT

v_gene: TRBV29-1
d_gene: .
j_gene: TRBJ1-3
abundance: .
CDR3aa: SVKYSSSGNTIY

v_gene: TRBV5-1
d_gene: .
j_gene: TRBJ1-1
abundance: .
CDR3aa: ASSLKFGSEAF

v_gene: TRBV30
d_gene: TRBD1
j_gene: TRBJ1-1
abundance: .
CDR3aa: ACPSGGVRTEAF

v_gene: TRBV20-1
d_gene: TRBD2
j_gene: TRBJ2-1
abundance: .
CDR3aa: SASRAGVGNEQF

v_gene: TRBV7-3
d_gene: .
j_gene: TRBJ2-2
abundance: .
CDR3aa: ASSSQGGTGELF

v_gene: TRBV5-1
d_gene: .
j_gene: TRBJ1-3
abundance: .
CDR3aa: ASSLGRAGNTIY

v_gene: TRBV7-8
d_gene: .
j_gene: TRBJ1-1
abundance: .
CDR3aa: ASSLALSGTEAF

v_gene: TRBV27
d_gene: TRBD1
j_gene: TRBJ1-6
abundance: .
CDR3aa: ASSYRGNSPLH

v_gene: TRBV9
d_gene: .
j_gene: TRBJ2-2
abundance: once
CDR3aa: ASSVQGTSGTGELF

v_gene: TRBV19
d_gene: .
j_gene: TRBJ1-5
abundance: .
CDR3aa: ASSIQANQPQH

v_gene: TRBV15
d_gene: TRBD1
j_gene: TRBJ1-2
abundance: .
CDR3aa: ATSRDRRYGYT

v_gene: TRBV20-1
d_gene: TRBD2
j_gene: TRBJ2-3
abundance: .
CDR3aa: SASDSGRYTDTQY

v_gene: TRBV7-9
d_gene: TRBD2
j_gene: TRBJ2-7
abundance: .
CDR3aa: ASSLVGLAAYEQY

v_gene: TRBV27
d_gene: .
j_gene: TRBJ1-2
abundance: .
CDR3aa: ASSSVDSYGYT

v_gene: TRBV3-1/TRBV3-2
d_gene: .
j_gene: TRBJ2-3
abundance: .
CDR3aa: ASSHRQGTDTQY

v_gene: TRBV27
d_gene: TRBD1
j_gene: TRBJ1-1
abundance: few
CDR3aa: ASSSSRGADTEAF

v_gene: TRBV6-5
d_gene: .
j_gene: TRBJ2-7
abundance: .
CDR3aa: ASSYRDKQY

v_gene: TRBV29-1
d_gene: TRBD1
j_gene: TRBJ1-2
abundance: .
CDR3aa: SVRKDRFLDGYT

v_gene: TRBV19
d_gene: TRBD1
j_gene: TRBJ2-3
abundance: .
CDR3aa: ASSIGTGVDTQY

v_gene: TRBV11-1
d_gene: .
j_gene: TRBJ2-1
abundance: .
CDR3aa: ASSLSAAGRNEQF

v_gene: TRBV9
d_gene: .
j_gene: TRBJ2-3
abundance: .
CDR3aa: ASSAGGGFPTDTQY

v_gene: TRBV7-9
d_gene: TRBD1
j_gene: TRBJ1-5
abundance: .
CDR3aa: ASSRTGTGNQPQH

v_gene: TRBV5-6
d_gene: .
j_gene: TRBJ1-4
abundance: few
CDR3aa: ASSTPRLSTNEKLF

v_gene: TRBV3-1/TRBV3-2
d_gene: TRBD2
j_gene: TRBJ2-5
abundance: once
CDR3aa: ASSQAPGSGSAETQY

v_gene: TRBV5-1
d_gene: TRBD1
j_gene: TRBJ2-6
abundance: once
CDR3aa: ASSPPGQSSGANVLT

v_gene: TRBV10-3
d_gene: .
j_gene: TRBJ1-1
abundance: few
CDR3aa: AISEGQLNTEAF